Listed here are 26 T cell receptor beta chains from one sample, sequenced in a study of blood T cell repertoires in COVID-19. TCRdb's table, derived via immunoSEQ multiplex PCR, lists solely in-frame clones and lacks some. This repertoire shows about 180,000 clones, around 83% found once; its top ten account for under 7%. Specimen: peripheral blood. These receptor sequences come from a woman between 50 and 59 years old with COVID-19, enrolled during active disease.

CDR3 loop: CASRGVGRGGPYNEQFF. DNA of the CDR3: TGTGCCAGCAGAGGGGTGGGGAGAGGGGGCCCATACAATGAGCAGTTCTTC. This chain connects TRBV6-4 to TRBJ2-1; the match to TRBD1 covers 7 bases. Trimming removed 6 bases from V and 4 bases from J; junction bases left unmatched: 15. The CDR3 runs to 17 residues. Germline values: CDR1 MRHNA, CDR2 SNTAGT.

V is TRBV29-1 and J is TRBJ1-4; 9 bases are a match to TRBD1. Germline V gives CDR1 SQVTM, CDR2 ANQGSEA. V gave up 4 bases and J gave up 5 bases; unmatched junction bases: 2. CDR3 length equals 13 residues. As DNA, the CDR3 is TGCAGCGTTGCTGGGACAGGGAATGAAAAACTGTTTTTT. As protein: CSVAGTGNEKLFF.

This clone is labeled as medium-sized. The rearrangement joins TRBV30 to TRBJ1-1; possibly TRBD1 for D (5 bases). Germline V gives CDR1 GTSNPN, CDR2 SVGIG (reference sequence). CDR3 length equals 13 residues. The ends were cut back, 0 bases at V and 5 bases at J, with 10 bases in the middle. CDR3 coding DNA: TGTGCCTGGAGTGTACCAGGGTGGACTGAAGCTTTCTTT. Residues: CAWSVPGWTEAFF.

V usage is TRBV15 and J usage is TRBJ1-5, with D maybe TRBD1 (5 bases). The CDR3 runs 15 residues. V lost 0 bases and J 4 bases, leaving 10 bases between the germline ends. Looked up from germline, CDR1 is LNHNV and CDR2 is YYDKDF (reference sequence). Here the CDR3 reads CATSREKGINQPQHF. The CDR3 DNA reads TGTGCCACCAGCAGAGAGAAGGGGATTAATCAGCCCCAGCATTTT.

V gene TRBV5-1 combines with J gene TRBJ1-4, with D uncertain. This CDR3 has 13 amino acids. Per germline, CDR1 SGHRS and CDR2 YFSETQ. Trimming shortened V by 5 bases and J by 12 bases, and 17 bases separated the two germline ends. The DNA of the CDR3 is TGCGCCAGCAGATCAACAGCCGAGACCGAACTGTTTTTT. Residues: CASRSTAETELFF.

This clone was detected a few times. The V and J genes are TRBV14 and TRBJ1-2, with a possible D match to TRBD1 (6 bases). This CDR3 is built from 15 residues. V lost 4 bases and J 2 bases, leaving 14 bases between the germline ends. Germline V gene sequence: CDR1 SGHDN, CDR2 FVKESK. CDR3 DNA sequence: TGTGCCAGCAGCCCATGGACAGAATTAAACTATGGCTACACCTTC. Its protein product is CASSPWTELNYGYTF. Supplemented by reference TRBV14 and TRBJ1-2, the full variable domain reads EAGVTQFPSHSVIEKGQTVTLRCDPISGHDNLYWYRRVMGKEIKFLLHFVKESKQDESGMPNNRFLAERTGGTYSTLKVQPAELEDSGVYFCASSPWTELNYGYTFGSGTRLTVV.

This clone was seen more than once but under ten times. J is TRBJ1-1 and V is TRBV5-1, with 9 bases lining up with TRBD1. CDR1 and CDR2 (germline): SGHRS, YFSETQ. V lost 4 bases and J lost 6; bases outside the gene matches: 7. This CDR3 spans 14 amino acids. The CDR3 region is CASSERTGAAEAFF. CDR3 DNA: TGCGCCAGCAGCGAGCGGACAGGGGCAGCTGAAGCTTTCTTT.

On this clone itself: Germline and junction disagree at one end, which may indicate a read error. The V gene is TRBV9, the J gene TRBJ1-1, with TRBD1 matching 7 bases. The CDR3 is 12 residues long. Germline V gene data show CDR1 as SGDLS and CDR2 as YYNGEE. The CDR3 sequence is CASSVAGGPLSF. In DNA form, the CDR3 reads TGTGCCAGCAGCGTCGCAGGGGGACCCTTGTCCTTT. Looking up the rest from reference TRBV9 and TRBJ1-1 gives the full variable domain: DSGVTQTPKHLITATGQRVTLRCSPRSGDLSVYWYQQSLDQGLQFLIQYYNGEERAKGNILERFSAQQFPDLHSELNLSSLELGDSALYFCASSVAGGPLSFGQGTRLTVV.

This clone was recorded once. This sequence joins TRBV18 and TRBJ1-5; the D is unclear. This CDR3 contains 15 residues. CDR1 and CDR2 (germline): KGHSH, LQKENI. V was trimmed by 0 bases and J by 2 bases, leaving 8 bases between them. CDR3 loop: CASSPPGIGNQPQHF. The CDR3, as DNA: TGTGCCAGCTCACCACCCGGGATCGGCAATCAGCCCCAGCATTTT.

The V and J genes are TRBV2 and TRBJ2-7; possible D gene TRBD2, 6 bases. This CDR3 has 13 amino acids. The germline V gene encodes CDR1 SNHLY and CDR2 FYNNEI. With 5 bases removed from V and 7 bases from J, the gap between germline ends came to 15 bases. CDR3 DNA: TGTGCCAGCAGTCGGGACTCCCGGGGAGAGCAGTACTTC. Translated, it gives CASSRDSRGEQYF.

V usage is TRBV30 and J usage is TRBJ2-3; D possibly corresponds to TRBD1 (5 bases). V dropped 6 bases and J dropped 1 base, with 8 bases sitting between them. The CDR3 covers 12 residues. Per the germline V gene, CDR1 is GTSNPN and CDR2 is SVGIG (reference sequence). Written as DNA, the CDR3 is TGTGCCTGCGAAGGGGGCACAGATACGCAGTATTTT. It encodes CACEGGTDTQYF.

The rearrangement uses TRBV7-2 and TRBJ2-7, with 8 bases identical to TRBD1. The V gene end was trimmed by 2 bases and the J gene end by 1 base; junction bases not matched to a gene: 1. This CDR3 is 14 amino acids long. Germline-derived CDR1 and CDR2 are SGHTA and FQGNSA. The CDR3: CASSLWDRSYEQYF. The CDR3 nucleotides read TGTGCCAGCAGCTTATGGGACAGGTCCTACGAGCAGTACTTC.

CDR3 DNA sequence: TGTGCCAGCAGCTTAGCGCGGGGGGTGTACGAGCAGTACTTC. Encoded protein: CASSLARGVYEQYF. The gene calls are TRBV7-2 and TRBJ2-7; 8 bases are shared with TRBD2. This CDR3 has 14 amino acids. Trimming at V came to 0 bases and at J to 4 bases, leaving 2 bases not matched to a gene. Germline V gene data show CDR1 as SGHTA and CDR2 as FQGNSA.

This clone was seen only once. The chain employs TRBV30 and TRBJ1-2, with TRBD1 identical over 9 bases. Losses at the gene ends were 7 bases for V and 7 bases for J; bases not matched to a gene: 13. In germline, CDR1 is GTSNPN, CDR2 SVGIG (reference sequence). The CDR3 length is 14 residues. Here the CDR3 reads CAYPGQGSPSGYTF. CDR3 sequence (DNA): TGTGCCTACCCGGGACAGGGATCCCCAAGTGGCTACACCTTC.

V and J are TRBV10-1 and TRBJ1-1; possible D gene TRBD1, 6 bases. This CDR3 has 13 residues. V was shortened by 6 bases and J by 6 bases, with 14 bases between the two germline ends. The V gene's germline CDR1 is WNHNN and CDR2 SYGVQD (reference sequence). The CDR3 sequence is CASSEQGIAEAFF. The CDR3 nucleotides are TGCGCCAGCAGCGAGCAGGGGATCGCTGAAGCTTTCTTT.

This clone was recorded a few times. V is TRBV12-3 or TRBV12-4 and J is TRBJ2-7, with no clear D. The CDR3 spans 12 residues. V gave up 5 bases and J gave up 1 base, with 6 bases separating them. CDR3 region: CASSPISYEQYF. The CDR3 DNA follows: TGTGCCAGCAGTCCCATTTCCTACGAGCAGTACTTC.

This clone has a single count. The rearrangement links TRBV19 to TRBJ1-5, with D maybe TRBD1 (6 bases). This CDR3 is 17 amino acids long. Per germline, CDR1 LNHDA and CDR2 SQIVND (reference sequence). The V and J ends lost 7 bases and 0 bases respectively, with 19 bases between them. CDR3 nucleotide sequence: TGTGCCAGTAAGGACAGTCTAGATTTCTATAGCAATCAGCCCCAGCATTTT. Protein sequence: CASKDSLDFYSNQPQHF.

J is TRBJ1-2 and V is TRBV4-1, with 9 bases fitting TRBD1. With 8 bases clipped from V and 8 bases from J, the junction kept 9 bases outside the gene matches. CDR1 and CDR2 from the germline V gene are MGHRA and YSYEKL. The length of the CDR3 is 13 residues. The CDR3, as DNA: TGCGCCAGCCTTCCGGGGACAGGGATCGGCTACACCTTC. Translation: CASLPGTGIGYTF.

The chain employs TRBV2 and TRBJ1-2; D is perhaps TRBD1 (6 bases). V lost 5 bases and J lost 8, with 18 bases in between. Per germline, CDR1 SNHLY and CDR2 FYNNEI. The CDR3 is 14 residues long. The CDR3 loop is CASSYKQGSQGYTF. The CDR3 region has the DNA TGTGCCAGCAGTTATAAGCAGGGGTCACAGGGCTACACCTTC.

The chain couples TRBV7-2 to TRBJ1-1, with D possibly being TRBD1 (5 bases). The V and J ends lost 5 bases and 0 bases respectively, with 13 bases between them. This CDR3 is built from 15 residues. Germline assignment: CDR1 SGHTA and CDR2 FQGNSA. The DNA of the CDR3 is TGTGCCAGCAGCCCTGGGGGGAGGCTGAACACTGAAGCTTTCTTT. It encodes CASSPGGRLNTEAFF.

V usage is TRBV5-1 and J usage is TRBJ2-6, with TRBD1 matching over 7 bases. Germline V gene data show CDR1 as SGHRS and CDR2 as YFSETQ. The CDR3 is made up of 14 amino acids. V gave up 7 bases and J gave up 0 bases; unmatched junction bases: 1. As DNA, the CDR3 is TGCGCCAGCGGGGACAGCTCTGGGGCCAACGTCCTGACTTTC. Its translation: CASGDSSGANVLTF.

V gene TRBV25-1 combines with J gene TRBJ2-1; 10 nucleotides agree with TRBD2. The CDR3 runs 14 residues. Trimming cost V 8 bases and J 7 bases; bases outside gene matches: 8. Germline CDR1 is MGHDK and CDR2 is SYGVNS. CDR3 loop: CASAEAGGRNEQFF. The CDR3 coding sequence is TGTGCCAGCGCAGAAGCGGGGGGGCGGAATGAGCAGTTCTTC.

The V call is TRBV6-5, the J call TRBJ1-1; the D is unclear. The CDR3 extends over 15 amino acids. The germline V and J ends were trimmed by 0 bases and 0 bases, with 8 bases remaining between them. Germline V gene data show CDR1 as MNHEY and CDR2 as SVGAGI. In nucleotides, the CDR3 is TGTGCCAGCAGTTACTCCGACACGGTGAACACTGAAGCTTTCTTT. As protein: CASSYSDTVNTEAFF.

CDR3 in amino acids: CASSMTRDSSYEQYF. The CDR3 DNA sequence: TGTGCCAGTAGTATGACGCGGGACAGCTCCTACGAGCAGTACTTC. V gene TRBV19 combines with J gene TRBJ2-7; TRBD1 might be the D (7 bases). With 3 bases removed from V and 0 bases from J, the gap between germline ends came to 12 bases. Germline lookup yields CDR1 LNHDA and CDR2 SQIVND (reference sequence). This CDR3 has 15 residues.

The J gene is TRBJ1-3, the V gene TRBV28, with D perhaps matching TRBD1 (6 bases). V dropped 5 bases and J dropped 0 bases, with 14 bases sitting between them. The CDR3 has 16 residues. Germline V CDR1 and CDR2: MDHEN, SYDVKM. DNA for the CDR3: TGTGCCAGCAGTCCCGGGACACCGTACTCTGGAAACACCATATATTTT. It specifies CASSPGTPYSGNTIYF.

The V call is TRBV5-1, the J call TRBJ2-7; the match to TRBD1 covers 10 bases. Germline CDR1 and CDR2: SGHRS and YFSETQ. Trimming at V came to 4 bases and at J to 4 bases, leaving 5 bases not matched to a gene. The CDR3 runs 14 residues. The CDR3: CASSVGQGWYEQYF. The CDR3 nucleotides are TGCGCCAGCAGCGTGGGACAGGGGTGGTACGAGCAGTACTTC. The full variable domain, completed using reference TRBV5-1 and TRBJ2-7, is KAGVTQTPRYLIKTRGQQVTLSCSPISGHRSVSWYQQTPGQGLQFLFEYFSETQRNKGNFPGRFSGRQFSNSRSEMNVSTLELGDSALYLCASSVGQGWYEQYFGPGTRLTVT.